These 14 T cell receptor beta chains were all obtained from the same sample, sequenced in a study of T cells in Graves' hyperthyroidism and ophthalmopathy. The TCR beta CDR3 regions underwent amplification using RNA transcripts as the source. A first-round RT-PCR of the TCR CDR3 used the HTBI primer set. Using its own MiXCR run on the multiplex PCR reads, TCRdb lists one record per CDR3 protein. The sample includes a few hundred thousand distinct CDR3 sequences, roughly 20% of them seen just once. Sequenced sample: blood. Receptors originate from a man between 18 and 35 years old with Graves' hyperthyroidism.

This clonotype has just a few counts. This chain joins TRBV9 and TRBJ2-2; no clear D. V dropped 3 bases and J dropped 2 bases, with 14 bases sitting between them. The CDR3 runs 16 residues. CDR1 and CDR2 from the germline V gene are SGDLS and YYNGEE. CDR3 in amino acids: CASSARLSPNTGELFF. The DNA of the CDR3 is TGTGCCAGCAGCGCCAGACTCTCACCCAACACCGGGGAGCTGTTTTTT.

The J gene is TRBJ1-1, the V gene TRBV12-3 or TRBV12-4; D is uncertain. There are 14 residues in the CDR3. V was trimmed by 3 bases and J by 1 base, leaving 9 bases between them. Here the CDR3 reads CASSFPPGNTEAFF. CDR3 nucleotides: TGTGCCAGCAGTTTCCCCCCAGGGAACACTGAAGCTTTCTTT.

In its sample, this clonotype was seen many times. The chain carries TRBV19 and TRBJ1-1; D gene unclear. This CDR3 is 13 amino acids long. Trimming took off 5 bases at V and 5 bases at J, with 12 bases between the two ends. Germline assignment: CDR1 LNHDA and CDR2 SQIVND (reference sequence). The CDR3 is CASSVYSDTEAFF. DNA of the CDR3: TGTGCCAGTAGTGTCTATTCGGATACTGAAGCTTTCTTT.

The table lists this clonotype with many counts. The rearrangement joins TRBV24-1 to TRBJ1-1; 9 positions agree with TRBD1. This CDR3 contains 13 residues. The J segment lost 5 bases and the V segment lost 5 bases, leaving 2 bases of the junction unmatched. CDR1 KGHDR and CDR2 SFDVKD come from the germline V gene. CDR3 bases: TGTGCCACCAGTGCCGGACAGGGGACTGAAGCTTTCTTT. The encoded protein is CATSAGQGTEAFF.

This clonotype was counted ten times or more. V gene TRBV12-3 or TRBV12-4 combines with J gene TRBJ2-2, with 8 bases that match TRBD1. J was trimmed by 3 bases and V by 6 bases; bases with no gene match: 9. This CDR3 comprises 16 residues. Here the CDR3 reads CASSNFRDRHTGELFF. The CDR3 DNA reads TGTGCCAGCAGCAATTTCCGGGACAGGCACACCGGGGAGCTGTTTTTT.

This clonotype was counted ten times or more. The chain links TRBV7-2 to TRBJ1-3; the D gene is possibly TRBD1 (6 bases). V gave up 5 bases and J gave up 7 bases, with 18 bases separating them. CDR1 is SGHTA and CDR2 is FQGNSA in the germline V gene. The CDR3 length is 15 residues. Written as DNA, the CDR3 is TGTGCCAGCAGCCCCGTGGGGGGGCCTCTTAACACCATATATTTT. This encodes CASSPVGGPLNTIYF.

In its sample, this clonotype was seen many times. V is TRBV12-3 or TRBV12-4 and J is TRBJ2-7; unclear D gene. CDR3 size: 16 residues. V shed 6 bases and J shed 2 bases, with 20 bases lying between them. CDR3 loop: CASSPGIRTLTYEQYF. The CDR3 coding sequence is TGTGCCAGCAGCCCCGGCATTCGGACCCTGACCTACGAGCAGTACTTC.

This chain links TRBV12-3 or TRBV12-4 with TRBJ2-7; 9 nucleotides match TRBD2. After removal of 7 bases from V and 0 bases from J, the junction contained 10 bases not matched to a gene. The CDR3 runs 16 residues. DNA of the CDR3: TGTGCCAGCACTACCAGCGGGGGGTCGAGCTCCTACGAGCAGTACTTC. Amino acid sequence: CASTTSGGSSSYEQYF.

This clonotype was recorded at least ten times. The chain links TRBV6-1 to TRBJ1-5; no clear D. Germline V gene data show CDR1 as MNHNS and CDR2 as SASEGT. Deletions cut 4 bases from V and 1 base from J, with 5 bases between. The CDR3 totals 13 residues. CDR3 nucleotides: TGTGCCAGCAGTGGGAGAAGCAATCAGCCCCAGCATTTT. This sequence encodes CASSGRSNQPQHF.

At least ten counts were recorded for this clonotype. This chain links TRBV12-3 or TRBV12-4 with TRBJ1-2, with D possibly being TRBD1 (5 bases). V lost 5 bases and J 0 bases, leaving 19 bases between the germline ends. CDR3 size: 17 residues. In DNA form, the CDR3 reads TGTGCCAGCAGTCTCCCTCTGGGATCAGGGTCTAACTATGGCTACACCTTC. Protein: CASSLPLGSGSNYGYTF.

This clonotype was seen at least ten times. The chain employs TRBV6-2 or TRBV6-3 and TRBJ1-1; unclear D gene. Germline assignment: CDR1 MNHEY and CDR2 SVGEGT. V lost 7 bases and J lost 9, with 21 bases in between. This CDR3 spans 14 amino acids. The CDR3 sequence is CASTLRGGGQKAFF. CDR3 DNA sequence: TGTGCCAGCACCCTGCGCGGAGGTGGTCAAAAAGCTTTCTTT.

This clonotype was observed a handful of times. The junction does not match germline at one end; this may be a read error. CDR3 region: CASSVWRDEDTNGYIF. CDR3 DNA: TGTGCCAGCAGCGTGTGGAGAGACGAGGATACGAATGGCTACATCTTC. The chain combines TRBV9 with TRBJ1-2; D ambiguous. CDR1 is SGDLS, CDR2 YYNGEE, per germline. There are 16 residues in the CDR3.

The V call is TRBV5-1, the J call TRBJ2-7; the D gene is possibly TRBD1 (6 bases). This CDR3 has 15 amino acids. The V end was cut by 0 bases, the J end by 2 bases, with 12 bases between. Germline V CDR1 and CDR2: SGHRS, YFSETQ. This CDR3 is CASSLAGVDPYEQYF. The CDR3 DNA reads TGCGCCAGCAGCTTGGCAGGGGTTGACCCCTACGAGCAGTACTTC.

Notes on this clonotype: This may be a read error, as it is one base from a much larger clone. The final CDR3 position lacks the conserved phenylalanine or tryptophan, pointing to a likely read error. The rearrangement uses TRBV2 and TRBJ1-5; D not resolved. V was cut by 6 bases and J by 5 bases, with 14 bases left in between. This CDR3 region has 14 residues. Per germline, CDR1 SNHLY and CDR2 FYNNEI. CDR3: CASSRQALDQPQHY. The DNA for the CDR3 is TGTGCCAGCAGCCGACAAGCCCTCGATCAGCCCCAGCATTAT.